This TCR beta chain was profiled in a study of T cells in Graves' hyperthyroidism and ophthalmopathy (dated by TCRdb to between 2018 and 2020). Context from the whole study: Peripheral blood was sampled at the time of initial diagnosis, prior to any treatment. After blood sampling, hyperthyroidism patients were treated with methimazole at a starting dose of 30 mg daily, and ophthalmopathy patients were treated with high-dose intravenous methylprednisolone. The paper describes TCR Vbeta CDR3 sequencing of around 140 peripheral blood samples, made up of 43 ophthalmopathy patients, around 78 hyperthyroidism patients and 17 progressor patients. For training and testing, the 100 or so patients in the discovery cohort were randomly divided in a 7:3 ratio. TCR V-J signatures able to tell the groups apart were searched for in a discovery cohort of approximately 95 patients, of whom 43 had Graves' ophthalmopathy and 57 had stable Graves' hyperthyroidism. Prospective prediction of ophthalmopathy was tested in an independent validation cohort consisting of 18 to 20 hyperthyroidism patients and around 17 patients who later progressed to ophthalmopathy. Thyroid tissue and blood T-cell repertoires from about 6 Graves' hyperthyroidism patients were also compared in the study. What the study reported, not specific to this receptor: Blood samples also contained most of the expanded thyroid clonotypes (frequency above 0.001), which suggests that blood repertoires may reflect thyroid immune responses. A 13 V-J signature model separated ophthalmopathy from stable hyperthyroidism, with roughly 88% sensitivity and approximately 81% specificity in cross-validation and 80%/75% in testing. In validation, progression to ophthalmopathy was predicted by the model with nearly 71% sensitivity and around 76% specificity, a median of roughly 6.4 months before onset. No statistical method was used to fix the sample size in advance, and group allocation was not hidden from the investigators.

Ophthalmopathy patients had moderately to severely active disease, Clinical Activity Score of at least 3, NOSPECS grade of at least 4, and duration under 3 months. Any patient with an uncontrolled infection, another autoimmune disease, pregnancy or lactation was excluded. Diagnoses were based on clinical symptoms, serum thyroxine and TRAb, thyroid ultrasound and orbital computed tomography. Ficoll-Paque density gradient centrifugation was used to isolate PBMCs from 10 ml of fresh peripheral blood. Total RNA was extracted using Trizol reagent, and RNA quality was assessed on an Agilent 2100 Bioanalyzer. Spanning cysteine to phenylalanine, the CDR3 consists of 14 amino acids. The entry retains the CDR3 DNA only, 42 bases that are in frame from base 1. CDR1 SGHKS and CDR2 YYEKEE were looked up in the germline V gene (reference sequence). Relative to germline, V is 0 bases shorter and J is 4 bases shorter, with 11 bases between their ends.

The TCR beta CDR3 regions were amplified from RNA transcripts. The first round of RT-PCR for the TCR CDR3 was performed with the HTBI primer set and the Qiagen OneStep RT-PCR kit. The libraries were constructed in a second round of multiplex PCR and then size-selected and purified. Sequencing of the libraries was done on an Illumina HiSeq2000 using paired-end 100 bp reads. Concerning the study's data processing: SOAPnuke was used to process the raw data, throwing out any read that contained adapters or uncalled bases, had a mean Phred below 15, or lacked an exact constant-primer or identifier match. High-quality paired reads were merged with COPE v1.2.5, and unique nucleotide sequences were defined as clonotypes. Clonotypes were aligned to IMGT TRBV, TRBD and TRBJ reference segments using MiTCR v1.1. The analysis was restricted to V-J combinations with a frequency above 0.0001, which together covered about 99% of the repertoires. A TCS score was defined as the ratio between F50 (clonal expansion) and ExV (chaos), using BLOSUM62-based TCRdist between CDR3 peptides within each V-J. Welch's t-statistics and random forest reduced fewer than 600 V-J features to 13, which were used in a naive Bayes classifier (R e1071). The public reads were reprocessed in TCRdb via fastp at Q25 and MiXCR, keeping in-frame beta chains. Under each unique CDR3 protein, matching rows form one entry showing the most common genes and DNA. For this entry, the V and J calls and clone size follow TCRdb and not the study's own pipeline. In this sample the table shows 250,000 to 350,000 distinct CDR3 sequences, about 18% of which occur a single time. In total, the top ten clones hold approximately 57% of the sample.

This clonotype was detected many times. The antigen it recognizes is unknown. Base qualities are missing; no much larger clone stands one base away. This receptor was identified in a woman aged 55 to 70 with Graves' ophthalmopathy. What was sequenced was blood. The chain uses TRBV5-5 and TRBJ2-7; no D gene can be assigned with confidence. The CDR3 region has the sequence CASSLVARSYEQYF. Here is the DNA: TGTGCCAGCAGCTTGGTGGCTAGATCGTACGAGCAGTACTTC.